This is a list of T cell receptor beta chains from one sample in a study of OX40 agonist ivuxolimab in advanced cancers. Profiling relied on immunoSEQ multiplex PCR, and the TCRdb table lists in-frame clones only, not all of them. This sample has 75,000 to 100,000 clones, with roughly four fifths found just once. This specimen consisted of CD4+ or CD8+ T cells sorted from blood, obtained in a trial of the OX40 agonist ivuxolimab. The receptor set was obtained from an adult with an advanced solid tumor such as melanoma, head and neck, liver or kidney cancer. The conserved cysteine and the conserved F or W are not part of the CDR3 here.

V	length	J	CDR3
TRBV11-3	11	TRBJ2-7	ASSLSGSIEQY
TRBV19	12	TRBJ1-2	ASSLTGPSYGYT
TRBV11-2	9	TRBJ1-6	ASSALLRLH
TRBV5-1	9	TRBJ2-3	ASSPTDTQY
TRBV19	12	TRBJ1-2	ASTTREGLYGYT
TRBV7-9	11	TRBJ1-6	ASSPRENSPLH
TRBV4-1	11	TRBJ1-1	ASSHQGATEAF
TRBV27	7	TRBJ2-7	ARTYEQY
TRBV6-1	13	TRBJ2-5	ASIPEGTRQETQY
TRBV9	15	TRBJ2-7	ASSVGDSLAGVYEQY
TRBV11-3	14	TRBJ2-3	ASSLRTSGGPDTQY
TRBV29-1	10	TRBJ1-1	SYLGSGTEAF
TRBV19	12	TRBJ2-7	ASSIAPGSYEQY
TRBV9	15	TRBJ2-3	ASSVESGGVFTDTQY
TRBV6-6	10	TRBJ1-3	AIEGGGNTIY
TRBV18	13	TRBJ2-1	ASSPPSGPYNEQF
TRBV2	13	TRBJ1-5	ASSERAQGNQPQH
TRBV10-3	12	TRBJ1-2	AISGDRGSNGYT
TRBV21-1	16	TRBJ2-4	ASSKSVGGLRAKNIQY
TRBV27	13	TRBJ1-3	ASSSDGSLGNTIY
TRBV7-9	10	.	ASSQRGAEQY
TRBV7-2	13	TRBJ1-5	ASSKGGWYNQPQH
TRBV10-3	12	TRBJ2-2	AIRAGENTGELF
TRBV9	15	TRBJ2-2	ASSVGSSGRSAGELF
TRBV5-1	14	TRBJ1-1	ASSTGQGRRDTEAF
TRBV5-6	11	TRBJ1-1	ASSVGQDTEAF
TRBV5-1	10	TRBJ1-4	ASSKDLQKLF
TRBV11-2	11	TRBJ1-1	ASSPTANTEAF
TRBV10-1	13	TRBJ2-1	ASSEPGPGYNEQF
TRBV25-1	11	TRBJ1-4	TSSGPSNEKLF
TRBV2	13	TRBJ2-2	ATTLGRGNTGELF
TRBV7-9	13	TRBJ2-7	ASSFKGQGADEQY
TRBV5-8	11	TRBJ1-1	ASSTGQFPGAF
TRBV27	14	TRBJ2-7	ASSLKTGSYSYEQY
TRBV12-5	15	TRBJ2-7	ASGSAASGIIFYEQY
TRBV5-6	16	TRBJ1-3	ASSLPFGILMVENTIY
TRBV9	12	TRBJ1-1	ASSQALMNTEAF
TRBV2	10	TRBJ1-1	ASSGQGIEAF
TRBV15	12	TRBJ2-7	ATSRAKGLYEQY
TRBV15	13	TRBJ2-1	ATSRDAQGRNEQF
TRBV7-6	14	TRBJ2-7	ASSLARTGPTYEQY
TRBV11-3	12	TRBJ2-3	ASSPGQIENTQY
TRBV27	12	.	ASSPQDRAYEQY
TRBV2	12	TRBJ1-2	ASSDRGHTYGYT
TRBV5-1	14	TRBJ2-3	ASSLVGGRGTDTQY
TRBV7-9	12	TRBJ1-1	ASSLAGVSAGAF
TRBV7-2	14	TRBJ2-3	ASSLLSAGRADTQY
TRBV4-3	15	TRBJ1-5	ASSHPLECDGYQPQH